Each of the 31 T cell receptor beta chains below was sequenced from the same sample in a study of Ad26.COV2.S vaccination and SARS-CoV-2 variants. Method: immunoSEQ multiplex PCR; TCRdb's copy keeps in-frame clones and lacks some. Among around 300,000 clones listed, about 88% were seen once. Indicated treatment: some 19 received Ad26.COV2.S at low or high dose, single or two shots; about 5 received placebo; per-sample allocation not given. It was on day 63 after the first vaccine or placebo injection that samples were taken. Sequencing was performed on peripheral blood, taken in a trial of Ad26.COV2.S vaccine versus placebo. These receptors were obtained from a person between 18 and 59 years old who received the Ad26.COV2.S COVID-19 vaccine or a placebo.

V and J are TRBV2 and TRBJ2-1; D ambiguous. V was cut by 6 bases and J by 4 bases, with 13 bases left in between. CDR1 and CDR2 (germline): SNHLY, FYNNEI. This CDR3 region has 14 residues. The CDR3: CASSADGWYNEQFF. The CDR3 nucleotides read TGTGCCAGCAGCGCAGATGGGTGGTACAATGAGCAGTTCTTC.

This chain's CDR3 is CASSLREDGTSNHEQYF. CDR3 bases: TGTGCCAGCAGCCTCAGAGAAGACGGGACTAGTAACCACGAGCAGTACTTC. The chain joins TRBV7-7 to TRBJ2-7, with TRBD2 identical over 8 bases. The CDR3 length is 17 residues. CDR1 SSHAT and CDR2 FNYEAQ come from the germline V gene (reference sequence). V lost 5 bases and J lost 5; bases outside the gene matches: 17.

This chain uses TRBV27 with TRBJ2-1; TRBD1 matches 12 bases. V trimming: 4 bases; J trimming: 3 bases; junction bases outside the gene matches: 10. Germline-derived CDR1 and CDR2 are MNHEY and SMNVEV (reference sequence). CDR3 length equals 18 residues. CDR3 sequence: CASSYPGTGGVGYNEQFF. CDR3 sequence (DNA): TGTGCCAGCAGTTATCCGGGGACAGGGGGCGTGGGCTACAATGAGCAGTTCTTC.

The chain is built from TRBV7-2 and TRBJ1-2; D not certain. Trimming cost V 1 base and J 0 bases, with 9 bases left between them. CDR3 length: 15 residues. The germline V gene encodes CDR1 SGHTA and CDR2 FQGNSA. This CDR3 reads CASSLEGLANYGYTF. Here the CDR3 DNA reads TGTGCCAGCAGCTTAGAAGGGTTAGCTAACTATGGCTACACCTTC.

The chain recombines TRBV4-1 with TRBJ1-2; 7 bases agree with TRBD1. Germline trimming cut 1 base from V and 4 bases from J; bases unmatched to any gene: 9. CDR1 is MGHRA, CDR2 YSYEKL, per germline. The CDR3 has 16 residues. The CDR3 protein is CASSQVYGTDLYGYTF. DNA of the CDR3: TGCGCCAGCAGCCAAGTTTACGGGACAGACCTCTATGGCTACACCTTC.

This chain links TRBV11-2 with TRBJ1-3; D not certain. The CDR3 has 16 amino acids. CDR1 and CDR2 (germline): SGHAT, FQNNGV. The V gene lost 3 bases and the J gene lost 0 bases, with 12 bases spanning the gap. The CDR3 spells CASSFSADCSGNTIYF. The CDR3 nucleotides read TGTGCCAGCAGCTTCTCCGCAGATTGCTCTGGAAACACCATATATTTT.

The V gene is TRBV12-3 or TRBV12-4, the J gene TRBJ1-1, with TRBD1 matching over 7 bases. Trimming cost V 8 bases and J 4 bases; bases outside gene matches: 7. The CDR3 loop spans 13 amino acids. The CDR3 DNA is TGTGCCAGCCGAACGCAGGGGGGCACTGAAGCTTTCTTT. Translation gives CASRTQGGTEAFF.

The V and J genes are TRBV6-1 and TRBJ1-5; unclear D gene. V shed 4 bases and J shed 0 bases, with 25 bases lying between them. The germline V gene encodes CDR1 MNHNS and CDR2 SASEGT. The CDR3 runs 20 residues. CDR3 DNA sequence: TGTGCCAGCAGTGCCCTAAGTATAAGGACTGGAAGGCTTAGCAATCAGCCCCAGCATTTT. Encoded protein: CASSALSIRTGRLSNQPQHF.

The rearrangement joins TRBV30 to TRBJ2-1; 8 positions match TRBD1. Germline CDR1 reads GTSNPN; CDR2 reads SVGIG (reference sequence). The ends lost 2 bases at V and 1 base at J; junction bases unmatched: 4. The CDR3 covers 15 residues. The CDR3 sequence is CAWSPGTGSYNEQFF. CDR3 in DNA: TGTGCCTGGAGTCCCGGGACAGGTTCCTACAATGAGCAGTTCTTC.

This chain connects TRBV28 to TRBJ1-2; 7 nucleotides agree with TRBD1. The ends lost 6 bases at V and 3 bases at J; junction bases unmatched: 10. Germline V gene sequence: CDR1 MDHEN, CDR2 SYDVKM. CDR3 length: 15 residues. The chain's CDR3 is CASSQPRTGYYGYTF. The CDR3 region has the DNA TGTGCCAGCAGCCAACCCCGGACAGGATACTATGGCTACACCTTC.

The rearrangement uses TRBV5-4 and TRBJ2-7, with a tentative D call TRBD1 (8 bases). The CDR3 extends over 18 amino acids. Deletions cut 4 bases from V and 0 bases from J, with 23 bases between. Germline V lookup: CDR1 SGHNT, CDR2 YYREEE (reference sequence). DNA for the CDR3: TGTGCCAGCAGCCTGGGGGGGCAAACAGGGGGTGGCTCCTACGAGCAGTACTTC. This encodes CASSLGGQTGGGSYEQYF.

The chain is built from TRBV24-1 and TRBJ2-3, with D perhaps being TRBD1 or TRBD2 (5 bases each). V lost 6 bases and J lost 7, with 16 bases in between. The CDR3 contains 14 residues. Germline CDR1 KGHDR, CDR2 SFDVKD. In nucleotides, the CDR3 is TGTGCCACCAGTAAGGGACCTCCTCTGAATACGCAGTATTTT. Its protein product is CATSKGPPLNTQYF.

This chain joins TRBV5-8 and TRBJ2-6; D is perhaps TRBD2 (5 bases). The germline gives CDR1 SGHTS, CDR2 YDEGEE. This CDR3 has 17 residues. The germline V and J ends were trimmed by 2 bases and 0 bases, with 12 bases remaining between them. DNA for the CDR3: TGTGCCAGCAGCTTTTCAATCGGAGGCTCTGGGGCCAACGTCCTGACTTTC. Encoded protein: CASSFSIGGSGANVLTF. Full variable domain (rest looked up from reference TRBV5-8 and TRBJ2-6): EAGVTQSPTHLIKTRGQQATLRCSPISGHTSVYWYQQALGLGLQFLLWYDEGEERNRGNFPPRFSGRQFPNYSSELNVNALELEDSALYLCASSFSIGGSGANVLTFGAGSRLTVL.

Here the CDR3 DNA reads TGTGCCAGCAGCCCCAGCGGACAGGGGGAAAAACTGTTTTTT. This codes for CASSPSGQGEKLFF. The chain links TRBV3-1 (or the pseudogene TRBV3-2) to TRBJ1-4; 9 nucleotides align to TRBD1. V gave up 4 bases and J gave up 8 bases; unmatched junction bases: 5. Per germline, CDR1 LGHDT and CDR2 YNNKEL (reference sequence). The CDR3 consists of 14 residues.

The chain carries TRBV14 and TRBJ2-3, with D unclear. V was shortened by 9 bases and J by 4 bases, with 11 bases between the two germline ends. CDR3 size: 12 residues. Germline V gene sequence: CDR1 SGHDN, CDR2 FVKESK. The CDR3: CASSHGADTQYF. In DNA, the CDR3 is TGTGCCAGTTCACATGGGGCAGATACGCAGTATTTT.

The genes are TRBV18 and TRBJ1-1; D is unclear. CDR3 length equals 15 residues. Trimming took 0 bases from V and 1 from J, leaving 9 bases between them. Germline CDR1 KGHSH, CDR2 LQKENI. In nucleotides, the CDR3 is TGTGCCAGCTCACCACCGGGAATAAGGAACACTGAAGCTTTCTTT. Its protein product is CASSPPGIRNTEAFF.

The J gene is TRBJ2-2, the V gene TRBV28; the D is unclear. This CDR3 contains 13 residues. The V gene lost 6 bases and the J gene lost 4 bases, with 9 bases spanning the gap. Germline V gene data show CDR1 as MDHEN and CDR2 as SYDVKM. The CDR3 nucleotides read TGTGCCAGCAGGCAGTCCGGCACCGGGGAGCTGTTTTTT. Encoded protein: CASRQSGTGELFF.

CDR3 nucleotides: TGTGCCAGCAGCTTAGGGATATCCTACAATGAGCAGTTCTTC. Its translation is CASSLGISYNEQFF. This chain uses TRBV7-8 with TRBJ2-1; D call uncertain. There are 14 residues in the CDR3. V was clipped by 1 base and J by 1 base, with 5 bases between them. Germline V gene data show CDR1 as SGHVS and CDR2 as FQNEAQ.

This clone has just one count. The chain employs TRBV5-6 and TRBJ1-2; D remains ambiguous. The V gene lost 4 bases and the J gene lost 8 bases, with 15 bases spanning the gap. The CDR3 is 13 amino acids. CDR1 and CDR2 (germline): SGHDT, YYEEEE. The CDR3 loop reads CASSISTPMGYTF. The CDR3, as DNA: TGTGCCAGCAGCATATCGACCCCTATGGGCTACACCTTC. The full variable domain, rest sourced from reference TRBV5-6 and TRBJ1-2, is DAGVTQSPTHLIKTRGQQVTLRCSPKSGHDTVSWYQQALGQGPQFIFQYYEEEERQRGNFPDRFSGHQFPNYSSELNVNALLLGDSALYLCASSISTPMGYTFGSGTRLTVV.

The chain is built from TRBV27 and TRBJ2-3; 12 nucleotides line up with TRBD2. The CDR3 has 16 amino acids. The J segment lost 5 bases and the V segment lost 5 bases, leaving 8 bases of the junction unmatched. The germline CDR1 and CDR2 sequences are MNHEY and SMNVEV (reference sequence). CDR3 nucleotides: TGTGCCAGCAGTACCAGACTAGCGGGAGTAGTAGATACGCAGTATTTT. It specifies CASSTRLAGVVDTQYF.

This clone was picked up one time. The chain employs TRBV14 and TRBJ2-5; D tentatively fits TRBD1 or TRBD2 (5 bases each). The germline V gene has CDR1 SGHDN and CDR2 FVKESK. Between the trimmed V and J ends, which lost 0 bases and 1 base, there was a span of 15 bases. This CDR3 region has 17 residues. The CDR3 loop reads CASSQEVGRGAQETQYF. CDR3 nucleotide sequence: TGTGCCAGCAGCCAAGAAGTAGGTAGAGGGGCCCAAGAGACCCAGTACTTC.

This rearrangement joins TRBV7-9 to TRBJ2-6; D is tentatively TRBD1 or TRBD2 (5 bases each). CDR3 length: 17 amino acids. The V gene lost 3 bases and the J gene lost 0 bases, with 12 bases spanning the gap. CDR1 is SEHNR and CDR2 is FQNEAQ in the germline V gene (reference sequence). In DNA, the CDR3 is TGTGCCAGCAGCTTTACCGGGGCTCGCTCTGGGGCCAACGTCCTGACTTTC. Translation: CASSFTGARSGANVLTF.

This clone was counted between two and nine times. The chain has TRBV6-5 and TRBJ2-7; 11 nucleotides match TRBD1. The J segment lost 4 bases and the V segment lost 6 bases, leaving 8 bases of the junction unmatched. The CDR3 consists of 15 residues. Germline V gene sequence: CDR1 MNHEY, CDR2 SVGAGI. CDR3 region: CASRLGQGAFYEQYF. CDR3 nucleotide sequence: TGTGCCAGCAGACTAGGACAGGGGGCTTTTTACGAGCAGTACTTC.

CDR3 bases: TGTGCCAGCAGTCCGCCGGGGGGAGAGACCCAGTACTTC. As protein: CASSPPGGETQYF. This chain connects TRBV6-2 or TRBV6-3 to TRBJ2-5; 7 positions match TRBD2. Germline V gene sequence: CDR1 MNHEY, CDR2 SVGEGT. The length of the CDR3 is 13 residues. V gave up 5 bases and J gave up 4 bases; unmatched junction bases: 4.

The V gene is TRBV6-2 or TRBV6-3, the J gene TRBJ2-7; D call uncertain. Trimming stripped 6 bases from V and 3 bases from J, with 9 bases between. This CDR3 is 12 amino acids long. Germline loops: CDR1 MNHEY, CDR2 SVGEGT. Here the CDR3 reads CASSPGVYEQYF. The CDR3 region has the DNA TGTGCCAGCAGCCCGGGCGTCTACGAGCAGTACTTC.

This chain uses TRBV7-6 with TRBJ2-7; 9 bases match TRBD2. Germline loops: CDR1 SGHVS, CDR2 FNYEAQ. The ends lost 5 bases at V and 1 base at J; junction bases unmatched: 9. This CDR3 has 16 residues. The CDR3 loop is CASSTLGSGGSYEQYF. The CDR3 DNA follows: TGTGCCAGCAGCACCCTTGGTAGCGGGGGATCCTACGAGCAGTACTTC.

This chain links TRBV18 with TRBJ2-7; weak D call: TRBD1 (5 bases). The CDR3 is 13 residues long. Trimming shortened V by 4 bases and J by 4 bases, and 11 bases separated the two germline ends. Germline CDR1 and CDR2: KGHSH and LQKENI. The CDR3, as DNA: TGTGCCAGCTCACTTGGGGCTCAATACGAGCAGTACTTC. This sequence encodes CASSLGAQYEQYF.

J is TRBJ1-5 and V is TRBV28; D is possibly TRBD1 (5 bases). Germline V lookup: CDR1 MDHEN, CDR2 SYDVKM. The CDR3 covers 13 residues. Between the trimmed V and J ends, which lost 7 bases and 0 bases, there was a span of 7 bases. CDR3 sequence reads: CASKTDSNQPQHF. The DNA of the CDR3 is TGTGCCAGCAAGACAGATAGCAATCAGCCCCAGCATTTT. Full variable domain (missing parts from reference TRBV28 and TRBJ1-5): DVKVTQSSRYLVKRTGEKVFLECVQDMDHENMFWYRQDPGLGLRLIYFSYDVKMKEKGDIPEGYSVSREKKERFSLILESASTNQTSMYLCASKTDSNQPQHFGDGTRLSIL.

The chain carries TRBV10-1 and TRBJ2-3; a weak D match, TRBD2 (5 bases). With 7 bases removed from V and 0 bases from J, the gap between germline ends came to 8 bases. CDR3 length equals 13 residues. Germline assignment: CDR1 WNHNN and CDR2 SYGVQD (reference sequence). The chain's CDR3 is CASKRTSTDTQYF. The CDR3 nucleotides read TGCGCCAGCAAGAGGACTAGCACAGATACGCAGTATTTT.

The chain uses TRBV6-2 or TRBV6-3 and TRBJ1-5; 7 bases are shared with TRBD1. Germline V gene data show CDR1 as MNHEY and CDR2 as SVGEGT. The CDR3 has 14 amino acids. V shed 5 bases, J shed 2 bases, and the junction held 3 bases outside the gene matches. CDR3 residues: CASSRDSRNQPQHF. In nucleotides, the CDR3 is TGTGCCAGCAGTCGGGACAGCCGCAATCAGCCCCAGCATTTT.

The chain has TRBV24-1 and TRBJ2-2; no firm D call. Germline CDR1 is KGHDR and CDR2 is SFDVKD. This CDR3 is 14 amino acids long. V lost 4 bases and J lost 4, with 9 bases in between. CDR3 loop: CATSESVGTGELFF. CDR3 coding DNA: TGTGCCACCAGTGAATCGGTGGGCACCGGGGAGCTGTTTTTT.